The 15 T cell receptor beta chains presented below share a single source sample, sequenced in a study of cytomegalovirus exposure and HLA in healthy donors. A multiplex PCR was run with 60 Vbeta primers and 13 Jbeta primers. Generated by immunoSEQ multiplex PCR, the TCRdb table keeps only in-frame clones and is missing some. The repertoire has over 150,000 clones, 79% of them found once; the top ten carry 1.5%. The source material was PBMCs. The receptors come from a girl between 5 and 17 years old in good health and CMV-seropositive.

The sample holds one count of this clone. V and J are TRBV6-6 and TRBJ2-1, with D possibly TRBD1 on 6 matching bases. This CDR3 is 15 amino acids long. Per germline, CDR1 MNHNY and CDR2 SVGAGI (reference sequence). Between the trimmed V and J ends, which lost 3 bases and 6 bases, there was a span of 15 bases. The CDR3: CASSYDRSVANEQFF. CDR3 in DNA: TGTGCCAGCAGTTATGACAGGTCGGTGGCCAATGAGCAGTTCTTC.

About this clone itself: The identical CDR3 is also encoded by other nucleotide sequences in the sample. The rearrangement joins TRBV15 to TRBJ1-5; D possibly corresponds to TRBD1 (6 bases). Germline V gives CDR1 LNHNV, CDR2 YYDKDF (reference sequence). The V end lost 9 bases, the J end lost 4 bases, and 10 bases lay between the germline ends. The CDR3 is made up of 12 amino acids. This CDR3 is CATRQENQPQHF. The CDR3 DNA follows: TGTGCCACTCGACAGGAGAATCAGCCCCAGCATTTT.

V usage is TRBV5-1 and J usage is TRBJ1-2; 7 bases are shared with TRBD1. J lost 4 bases, V lost 4 bases, and 7 bases had no gene match. Looked up from germline, CDR1 is SGHRS and CDR2 is YFSETQ. This CDR3 contains 14 residues. CDR3 amino acids: CASSPSGGTYGYTF. Here the CDR3 DNA reads TGCGCCAGCAGCCCCTCAGGGGGGACCTATGGCTACACCTTC.

This chain links TRBV6-1 with TRBJ1-1, with D tentatively TRBD1 (6 bases). The CDR3 is 13 amino acids. V was trimmed by 6 bases and J by 1 base, leaving 9 bases between them. Per germline, CDR1 MNHNS and CDR2 SASEGT. CDR3 sequence reads: CASRRQENTEAFF. DNA of the CDR3: TGTGCCAGCAGACGACAGGAGAACACTGAAGCTTTCTTT.

This chain joins TRBV2 and TRBJ2-3, with 7 bases that match TRBD2. The CDR3 has 13 amino acids. Germline assignment: CDR1 SNHLY and CDR2 FYNNEI. V lost 8 bases and J lost 1; bases outside the gene matches: 3. CDR3 sequence: CASLAERTDTQYF. The CDR3 bases are TGTGCCAGCCTAGCGGAGCGCACAGATACGCAGTATTTT. Filled out from reference TRBV2 and TRBJ2-3, the complete variable domain reads EPEVTQTPSHQVTQMGQEVILRCVPISNHLYFYWYRQILGQKVEFLVSFYNNEISEKSEIFDDQFSVERPDGSNFTLKIRSTKLEDSAMYFCASLAERTDTQYFGPGTRLTVL.

V is TRBV30 and J is TRBJ2-7; 10 bases map to TRBD1. Trimming removed 3 bases from V and 2 bases from J; junction bases left unmatched: 4. Germline V gene data show CDR1 as GTSNPN and CDR2 as SVGIG (reference sequence). The CDR3 consists of 14 residues. As DNA, the CDR3 is TGTGCCTGGAGAGTTGGACAGGGGGCCTACGAGCAGTACTTC. Translated, it gives CAWRVGQGAYEQYF.

The CDR3 here is CASSFYSTDTQYF. The CDR3 DNA is TGTGCCAGCAGTTTTTACTCCACAGATACGCAGTATTTT. The V and J genes are TRBV6-6 and TRBJ2-3, with D hard to call. The germline CDR1 and CDR2 sequences are MNHNY and SVGAGI (reference sequence). With 4 bases removed from V and 2 bases from J, the gap between germline ends came to 7 bases. This CDR3 spans 13 amino acids.

V is TRBV25-1 and J is TRBJ2-5; 9 bases fit TRBD2. V shed 3 bases, J shed 5 bases, and the junction held 13 bases outside the gene matches. The germline gives CDR1 MGHDK, CDR2 SYGVNS. CDR3 length: 17 residues. CDR3 sequence (DNA): TGTGCCAGCAGTGACCCCCAGGCTAGCGGGGTCAGGGAGACCCAGTACTTC. It is translated as CASSDPQASGVRETQYF.

The chain joins TRBV7-9 to TRBJ2-7, with 9 bases lining up with TRBD1. This CDR3 has 16 amino acids. V was clipped by 2 bases and J by 2 bases; unmatched bases: 7. Germline CDR1 reads SEHNR; CDR2 reads FQNEAQ (reference sequence). The DNA of the CDR3 is TGTGCCAGCAGCTTAAGTCGACAGGGGGGTCCCTACGAGCAGTACTTC. It yields the protein CASSLSRQGGPYEQYF.

The chain uses TRBV14 and TRBJ2-5; 7 bases agree with TRBD2. The CDR3 extends over 18 amino acids. Unmatched junction bases numbered 12, after V lost 0 bases and J lost 2 bases. Germline-derived CDR1 and CDR2 are SGHDN and FVKESK. This chain's CDR3 is CASSQDPLGLAVQETQYF. Here the CDR3 DNA reads TGTGCCAGCAGCCAAGATCCCCTTGGGCTAGCGGTACAAGAGACCCAGTACTTC.

The chain is built from TRBV11-3 and TRBJ2-1; D not resolved. The germline CDR1 and CDR2 sequences are SGHNT and YENEEA. V lost 4 bases and J 7 bases, leaving 8 bases between the germline ends. There are 12 residues in the CDR3. The CDR3 DNA reads TGTGCCAGCAGCTCTACCCCGAATGAGCAGTTCTTC. Translating it yields CASSSTPNEQFF.

The chain uses TRBV19 and TRBJ1-4; 7 bases map to TRBD1. The germline V gene has CDR1 LNHDA and CDR2 SQIVND (reference sequence). The CDR3 spans 17 residues. V gave up 5 bases and J gave up 6 bases; unmatched junction bases: 15. CDR3 coding DNA: TGTGCCAGTAGTCCGACCGATTTGGGACAGCGACATGAAAAACTGTTTTTT. This sequence encodes CASSPTDLGQRHEKLFF.

The chain combines TRBV14 with TRBJ2-2; 12 bases agree with TRBD1. V gave up 4 bases and J gave up 7 bases; unmatched junction bases: 4. Germline V gene sequence: CDR1 SGHDN, CDR2 FVKESK. The CDR3 is 15 residues long. CDR3 sequence: CASSRDRGRGGELFF. The CDR3 DNA reads TGTGCCAGCAGCCGGGACAGGGGGCGAGGCGGGGAGCTGTTTTTT.

The CDR3 here is CASSSGVGYTF. In DNA, the CDR3 is TGTGCCAGCAGCTCAGGGGTAGGCTACACCTTC. The chain recombines TRBV5-6 with TRBJ1-2, with D possibly being TRBD1 (6 bases). The CDR3 has 11 residues. The germline CDR1 and CDR2 sequences are SGHDT and YYEEEE. Trimming cost V 3 bases and J 8 bases, with 8 bases left between them.

The V and J genes are TRBV6-5 and TRBJ1-5; 8 nucleotides match TRBD1. CDR3 size: 14 residues. The V gene's germline CDR1 is MNHEY and CDR2 SVGAGI. With 4 bases clipped from V and 7 bases from J, the junction kept 6 bases outside the gene matches. The CDR3 protein is CASSSTGGGQPQHF. DNA of the CDR3: TGTGCCAGCAGTTCCACAGGGGGAGGCCAGCCCCAGCATTTT.